Listed below are T cell receptor beta chains from one sample, sequenced in a study of identical twins. TCRdb reprocessed the 5' RACE reads with MiXCR, giving one entry per CDR3 protein. The sample lists 250,000 or so distinct CDR3 sequences, 5.5% to 8% seen once, with approximately 3.6% in the top ten. The same data also contributed to another study, on yellow fever vaccine responses in identical twins.

The material sequenced was memory (CD45RO+) T cells sorted from blood. The source of these receptors is a woman under 30 in good health. Both conserved end residues are part of each CDR3. D genes are given only for firm matches. Clone size is shown for a subset of rows, as once, few, many or a class of expanded clone.

size: .; D: .; V: TRBV6-5; J: TRBJ1-3; CDR3: CASSYGPGASSGNTIYF; DNA: TGTGCCAGCAGTTACGGGCCGGGGGCGAGCTCTGGAAACACCATATATTTT
size: .; D: TRBD1; V: TRBV5-6; J: TRBJ2-1; CDR3: CASSSTGQGDITYNEQFF; DNA: TGTGCCAGCAGCTCGACGGGACAGGGCGATATCACGTACAATGAGCAGTTCTTC
size: .; D: .; V: TRBV28; J: TRBJ2-7; CDR3: CASSRQPTYEQYF; DNA: TGTGCCAGCAGTCGACAACCAACCTACGAGCAGTACTTC
size: many; D: TRBD1; V: TRBV11-2; J: TRBJ1-1; CDR3: CASRPNRGRSEAFF; DNA: TGTGCCAGCAGGCCAAACAGGGGGCGGTCTGAAGCTTTCTTT
size: many; D: .; V: TRBV12-3/TRBV12-4; J: TRBJ1-5; CDR3: CASSWTGNQPQHF; DNA: TGTGCCAGCAGCTGGACAGGCAATCAGCCCCAGCATTTT
size: .; D: .; V: TRBV6-1; J: TRBJ2-1; CDR3: CASCRTNNNEQFF; DNA: TGTGCCAGCTGCCGGACGAACAACAATGAGCAGTTCTTC
size: .; D: TRBD1; V: TRBV5-1; J: TRBJ1-6; CDR3: CASRLGQETSPLHF; DNA: TGCGCCAGCAGACTGGGACAGGAGACCTCACCCCTCCACTTT
size: few; D: TRBD2; V: TRBV27; J: TRBJ2-1; CDR3: CASNPSSGTSALGNEQFF; DNA: TGTGCCAGCAACCCCTCATCCGGGACTAGCGCCTTGGGGAATGAGCAGTTCTTC
size: .; D: .; V: TRBV11-2; J: TRBJ2-3; CDR3: CASSFYGVTQYF; DNA: TGTGCCAGCAGCTTTTATGGGGTTACGCAGTATTTT
size: few; D: TRBD2; V: TRBV6-5; J: TRBJ2-3; CDR3: CASTFWLAGDTQYF; DNA: TGTGCCAGCACTTTCTGGCTAGCGGGCGATACGCAGTATTTT
size: many; D: .; V: TRBV29-1; J: TRBJ1-1; CDR3: CSFDPGEWTEAFF; DNA: TGCAGCTTTGACCCAGGAGAGTGGACTGAAGCTTTCTTT
size: many; D: .; V: TRBV7-6; J: TRBJ2-1; CDR3: CASSLPPEGGEQFF; DNA: TGTGCCAGCAGCTTGCCCCCAGAAGGAGGTGAGCAGTTCTTC
size: many; D: .; V: TRBV2; J: TRBJ1-1; CDR3: CASRPGRATEAFF; DNA: TGTGCCAGCCGCCCAGGGAGAGCGACTGAAGCTTTCTTT
size: many; D: .; V: TRBV11-1; J: TRBJ2-7; CDR3: CASSLGDLRGGSSYEQYF; DNA: TGTGCCAGCAGCCTTGGGGATCTGAGGGGGGGATCCTCCTACGAGCAGTACTTC
size: many; D: TRBD1; V: TRBV3-1; J: TRBJ1-2; CDR3: CASSPEWGQGFYGYTF; DNA: TGTGCCAGCAGCCCCGAGTGGGGACAGGGATTTTATGGCTACACCTTC
size: many; D: .; V: TRBV27; J: TRBJ2-1; CDR3: CASSLFVQPNEQFF; DNA: TGTGCCAGCAGTTTATTTGTGCAGCCCAATGAGCAGTTCTTC
size: many; D: .; V: TRBV27; J: TRBJ2-3; CDR3: CASSGGNLDTQYF; DNA: TGTGCCAGCAGTGGAGGGAATCTAGATACGCAGTATTTT
size: many; D: .; V: TRBV7-2; J: TRBJ2-1; CDR3: CASSIVGTSLSGWEQFF; DNA: TGTGCCAGCAGCATCGTAGGAACTAGTCTTAGTGGGTGGGAGCAGTTCTTC
size: many; D: .; V: TRBV24-1; J: TRBJ1-1; CDR3: CATRQTGWDEAFF; DNA: TGTGCCACCAGACAAACAGGGTGGGATGAAGCTTTCTTT
size: few; D: TRBD2; V: TRBV20-1; J: TRBJ2-3; CDR3: CSAEIGLAGVEVVPDTQYF; DNA: TGCAGTGCTGAGATTGGACTAGCGGGAGTGGAAGTAGTCCCAGATACGCAGTATTTT
size: many; D: .; V: TRBV10-3; J: TRBJ1-3; CDR3: CAITLFRQPDSGNTIYF; DNA: TGTGCCATCACCCTCTTTCGACAGCCCGACTCTGGAAACACCATATATTTT
size: .; D: .; V: TRBV29-1; J: TRBJ1-1; CDR3: CSSWRLAGAEAFF; DNA: TGCAGCTCCTGGCGGCTCGCGGGCGCTGAAGCTTTCTTT
size: few; D: TRBD2; V: TRBV27; J: TRBJ2-2; CDR3: CASSFSGGTGELFF; DNA: TGTGCCAGCAGTTTTAGCGGGGGCACCGGGGAGCTGTTTTTT
size: .; D: .; V: TRBV12-3/TRBV12-4; J: TRBJ2-2; CDR3: CASSHNPSGILLPGELFF; DNA: TGTGCCAGCAGCCACAACCCCTCCGGGATATTACTCCCCGGGGAGCTGTTTTTT
size: .; D: TRBD1; V: TRBV28; J: TRBJ2-7; CDR3: CAITPGDRGQYEQYF; DNA: TGTGCCATCACGCCGGGGGACAGGGGGCAATACGAGCAGTACTTC
size: many; D: TRBD1; V: TRBV12-3/TRBV12-4; J: TRBJ2-1; CDR3: CASSADRVRESSNEQFF; DNA: TGTGCCAGCAGTGCGGACAGGGTCCGGGAGTCATCCAATGAGCAGTTCTTC
size: few; D: TRBD1; V: TRBV10-3; J: TRBJ2-7; CDR3: CATMGDRDYHEQYF; DNA: TGTGCCACCATGGGGGACAGGGACTACCACGAGCAGTACTTC
size: .; D: .; V: TRBV27; J: TRBJ2-2; CDR3: CASNWTDKRRELFF; DNA: TGTGCCAGCAACTGGACAGATAAGCGCCGGGAGCTGTTTTTT
size: few; D: TRBD1; V: TRBV15; J: TRBJ1-3; CDR3: CATSRTGASGNTIYF; DNA: TGTGCCACCAGCAGAACAGGGGCCTCTGGAAACACCATATATTTT
size: few; D: .; V: TRBV28; J: TRBJ1-4; CDR3: CANITRGMRDEKLFF; DNA: TGTGCCAACATCACTCGAGGGATGCGTGATGAAAAACTGTTTTTT
size: .; D: TRBD2; V: TRBV18; J: TRBJ2-1; CDR3: CASSPQSSGSFTMSSYRAF; DNA: TGTGCCAGCTCACCACAATCTAGCGGGAGCTTTACAATGAGCAGTTACAGGGCTTTC
size: many; D: TRBD2; V: TRBV28; J: TRBJ2-7; CDR3: CASSRGGSYSYEQYF; DNA: TGTGCCAGCAGCCGGGGAGGGAGTTACTCCTACGAGCAGTACTTC
size: few; D: .; V: TRBV28; J: TRBJ2-4; CDR3: CASSSGNIQYF; DNA: TGTGCCAGCAGTTCAGGGAACATTCAGTACTTC
size: many; D: .; V: TRBV10-3; J: TRBJ1-2; CDR3: CAISESTGANYGYTF; DNA: TGTGCCATCAGTGAGTCGACAGGAGCTAACTATGGCTACACCTTC
size: few; D: .; V: TRBV28; J: TRBJ2-7; CDR3: CASSLPSRYEQYF; DNA: TGTGCCAGCAGTTTACCCAGTCGCTACGAGCAGTACTTC
size: .; D: .; V: TRBV7-8; J: TRBJ2-3; CDR3: CASSLVAGQISTDTQYF; DNA: TGTGCCAGCAGCTTAGTGGCAGGGCAAATTAGCACAGATACGCAGTATTTT